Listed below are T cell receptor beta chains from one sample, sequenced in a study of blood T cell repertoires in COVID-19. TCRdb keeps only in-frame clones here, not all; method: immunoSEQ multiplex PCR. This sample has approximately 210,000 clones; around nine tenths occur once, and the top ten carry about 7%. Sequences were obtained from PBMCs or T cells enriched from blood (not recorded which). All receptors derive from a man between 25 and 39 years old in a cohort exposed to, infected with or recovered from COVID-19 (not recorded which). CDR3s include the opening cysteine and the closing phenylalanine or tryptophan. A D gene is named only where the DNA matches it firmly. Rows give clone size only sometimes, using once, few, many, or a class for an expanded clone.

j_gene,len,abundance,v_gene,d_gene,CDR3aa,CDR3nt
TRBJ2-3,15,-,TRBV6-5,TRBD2,CASKPSGASTDTQYF,TGTGCCAGTAAACCTAGCGGGGCTAGCACAGATACGCAGTATTTT
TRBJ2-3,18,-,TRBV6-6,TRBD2,CASSRTSGRAGRTDTQYF,TGTGCCAGCAGTCGGACTAGCGGGAGGGCCGGGAGGACAGATACGCAGTATTTT
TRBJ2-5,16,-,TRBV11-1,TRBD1,CASSLFGQGSQETQYF,TGTGCCAGCAGCTTATTCGGACAGGGATCCCAAGAGACCCAGTACTTC
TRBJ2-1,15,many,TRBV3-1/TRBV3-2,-,CASSQVRDIGQEQFF,TGTGCCAGCAGCCAGGTCAGGGACATCGGCCAGGAGCAGTTCTTC
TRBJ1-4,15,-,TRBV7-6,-,CASSLARAGNEKLFF,TGTGCCAGCAGCTTAGCGAGAGCCGGTAATGAAAAACTGTTTTTT
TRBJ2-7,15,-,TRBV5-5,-,CASSASPGYSYEQYF,TGTGCCAGCAGCGCGTCCCCAGGGTACTCCTACGAGCAGTACTTC
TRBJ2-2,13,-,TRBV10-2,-,CASSVDITGELFF,TGCGCCAGCAGTGTGGACATCACCGGGGAGCTGTTTTTT
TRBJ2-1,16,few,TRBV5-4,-,CASSLGPGGQYNEQFF,TGTGCCAGCAGCTTGGGTCCCGGGGGGCAATACAATGAGCAGTTCTTC
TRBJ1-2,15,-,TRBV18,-,CASSPEKGLTYGYTF,TGTGCCAGCTCACCTGAGAAGGGGCTGACCTATGGCTACACCTTC
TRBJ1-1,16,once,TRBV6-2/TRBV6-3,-,CASSYRRQEMNTEAFF,TGTGCCAGCAGTTACCGGAGACAGGAGATGAACACTGAAGCTTTCTTT
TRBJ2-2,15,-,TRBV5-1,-,CASSLGGANTGELFF,TGCGCCAGCAGCTTGGGCGGGGCGAACACCGGGGAGCTGTTTTTT
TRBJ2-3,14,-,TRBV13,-,CASSSRHREDTQYF,TGTGCCAGCAGCTCCAGGCATCGCGAGGATACGCAGTATTTT
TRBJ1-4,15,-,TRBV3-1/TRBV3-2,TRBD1,CASSTRQGGNEKLFF,TGTGCCAGCAGCACACGACAGGGAGGAAATGAAAAACTGTTTTTT
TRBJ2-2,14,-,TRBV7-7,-,CASSLTGSTGELFF,TGTGCTAGCAGCCTTACAGGGAGCACCGGGGAGCTGTTTTTT
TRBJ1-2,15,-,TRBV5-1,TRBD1,CASSLDGQVDYGYTF,TGCGCCAGCAGCTTGGATGGACAGGTAGACTATGGCTACACCTTC
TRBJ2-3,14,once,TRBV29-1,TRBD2,CSVVRTSGTDTQYF,TGCAGCGTTGTGAGGACTAGCGGCACAGATACGCAGTATTTT
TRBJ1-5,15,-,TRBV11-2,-,CASSLGRGDNQPQHF,TGTGCCAGCAGCTTAGGGAGGGGTGACAATCAGCCCCAGCATTTT
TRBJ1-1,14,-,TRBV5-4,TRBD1,CASSFEGAGTEAFF,TGTGCCAGCAGCTTTGAGGGGGCCGGCACTGAAGCTTTCTTT
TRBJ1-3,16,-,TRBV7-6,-,CASSFPGLNSGNTIYF,TGTGCCAGCAGCTTCCCTGGACTCAACTCTGGAAACACCATATATTTT
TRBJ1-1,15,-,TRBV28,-,CASSLGGIGETEAFF,TGTGCCAGCAGTTTGGGAGGTATCGGTGAAACTGAAGCTTTCTTT
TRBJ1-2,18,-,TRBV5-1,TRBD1,CASTPARGQNPNNYGYTF,TGCGCCAGCACCCCGGCAAGGGGACAGAATCCTAATAACTATGGCTACACCTTC
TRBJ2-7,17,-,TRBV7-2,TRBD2,CASSFYLAGVYGYEQYF,TGTGCCAGCAGCTTTTATCTAGCGGGAGTTTACGGCTACGAGCAGTACTTC
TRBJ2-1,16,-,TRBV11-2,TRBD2,CASSLPRDYKYNEQFF,TGTGCCAGCAGCTTACCCCGGGACTATAAATACAATGAGCAGTTCTTC
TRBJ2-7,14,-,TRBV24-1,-,CATSDAQAAYEQYF,TGTGCCACCAGTGATGCTCAAGCGGCCTACGAGCAGTACTTC
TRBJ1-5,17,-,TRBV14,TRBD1,CASSQRRGQTSNQPQHF,TGTGCCAGCAGCCAAAGGAGGGGGCAGACGAGCAATCAGCCCCAGCATTTT
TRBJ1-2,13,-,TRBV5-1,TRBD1,CASTNRDRDGYTF,TGCGCCAGCACGAACCGGGACAGGGATGGCTACACCTTC
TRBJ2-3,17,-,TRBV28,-,CASSATSILVSPDTQYF,TGTGCCAGCAGTGCCACCTCTATCCTAGTGTCCCCAGATACGCAGTATTTT
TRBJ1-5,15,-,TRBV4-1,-,CASSQDLYSGQPQHF,TGCGCCAGCAGCCAAGATCTATACAGTGGACAGCCCCAGCATTTT
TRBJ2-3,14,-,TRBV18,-,CASSPRTVTDTQYF,TGTGCCAGCTCACCCCGGACAGTAACAGATACGCAGTATTTT
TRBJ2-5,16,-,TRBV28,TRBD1,CASSFRGTGILETQYF,TGTGCCAGCAGTTTCAGGGGGACAGGGATCTTGGAGACCCAGTACTTC
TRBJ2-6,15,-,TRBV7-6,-,CASSLTGFGANVLTF,TGTGCCAGCAGCTTAACAGGGTTCGGGGCCAACGTCCTGACTTTC
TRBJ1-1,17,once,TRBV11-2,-,CASSLFQAPGMNTEAFF,TGTGCCAGCAGCTTATTTCAGGCACCCGGGATGAACACTGAAGCTTTCTTT
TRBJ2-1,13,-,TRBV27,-,CASSPGLPKEQFF,TGTGCCAGCAGCCCGGGACTTCCAAAGGAGCAGTTCTTC
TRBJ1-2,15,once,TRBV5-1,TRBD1,CASSKQGPANYGYTF,TGCGCCAGCAGCAAACAGGGGCCCGCTAACTATGGCTACACCTTC
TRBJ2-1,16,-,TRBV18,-,CASSDVQVSSYNEQFF,TGTGCCAGCTCAGACGTGCAGGTCAGCTCCTACAATGAGCAGTTCTTC
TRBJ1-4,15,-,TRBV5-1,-,CASSFRQATNEKLFF,TGCGCCAGCAGCTTCCGACAAGCAACTAATGAAAAACTGTTTTTT
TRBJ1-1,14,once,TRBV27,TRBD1,CASILRQGETEAFF,TGTGCCAGCATCCTAAGACAGGGTGAGACTGAAGCTTTCTTT
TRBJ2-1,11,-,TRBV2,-,CASGSFNEQFF,TGTGCCAGCGGTAGTTTCAATGAGCAGTTCTTC
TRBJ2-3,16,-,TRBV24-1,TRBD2,CATSDWTSGSTDTQYF,TGTGCCACCAGTGATTGGACTAGCGGCAGCACAGATACGCAGTATTTT
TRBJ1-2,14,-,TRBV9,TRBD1,CASSVAAQGDGYTF,TGTGCCAGCAGCGTAGCGGCGCAGGGGGATGGCTACACCTTC
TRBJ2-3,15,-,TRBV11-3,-,CASSLDSAGGDTQYF,TGTGCCAGCAGCTTAGATTCGGCAGGAGGGGATACGCAGTATTTT
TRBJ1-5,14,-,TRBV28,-,CASSSAGSNQPQHF,TGTGCCAGCAGTTCGGCAGGGAGCAATCAGCCCCAGCATTTT
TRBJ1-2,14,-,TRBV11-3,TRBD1,CASSLDGTGDGYTF,TGTGCCAGCAGCTTAGATGGGACAGGGGACGGCTACACCTTC
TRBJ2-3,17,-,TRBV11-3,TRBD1,CASSATTGAAGTDTQYF,TGTGCCAGCAGCGCAACAACAGGGGCCGCAGGCACAGATACGCAGTATTTT
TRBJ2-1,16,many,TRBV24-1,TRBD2,CATSGEGSWTQFGQFF,TGTGCCACCAGTGGGGAGGGGTCGTGGACTCAATTTGGGCAGTTCTTC
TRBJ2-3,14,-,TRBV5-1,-,CASSIGQTADTQYF,TGCGCCAGCAGCATCGGACAGACCGCTGATACGCAGTATTTT
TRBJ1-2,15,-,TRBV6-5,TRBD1,CASSYSRQGLYGYTF,TGTGCCAGCAGTTACTCGCGACAGGGCTTATATGGCTACACCTTC
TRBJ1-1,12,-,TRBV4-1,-,CASSQPKTEAFF,TGCGCCAGCAGCCAACCTAAAACTGAAGCTTTCTTT
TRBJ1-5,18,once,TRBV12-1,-,CASSLGTGVNPSNQPQHF,TGTGCCAGCAGCCTCGGGACAGGGGTCAACCCTAGCAATCAGCCCCAGCATTTT
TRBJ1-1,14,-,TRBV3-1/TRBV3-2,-,CASSPGDANTKAFF,TGTGCCAGCAGCCCAGGGGACGCGAACACTAAAGCTTTCTTT
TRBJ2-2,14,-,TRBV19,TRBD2,CASRGLAATGELFF,TGTGCCAGTAGGGGACTAGCCGCCACCGGGGAGCTGTTTTTT
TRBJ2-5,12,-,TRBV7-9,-,CASSLRQETQYF,TGTGCCAGCAGCCTCCGCCAAGAGACCCAGTACTTC
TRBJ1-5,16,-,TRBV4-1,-,CASSQGTAGQNQPQHF,TGCGCCAGCAGCCAAGGGACAGCCGGACAAAATCAGCCCCAGCATTTT
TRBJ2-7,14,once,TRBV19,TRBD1,CASRDRLPPYEQYF,TGTGCCAGTAGGGACAGGCTGCCTCCCTACGAGCAGTACTTC
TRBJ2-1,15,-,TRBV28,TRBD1,CASSTGTDRVAEQFF,TGTGCCAGCAGCACCGGAACTGACAGGGTAGCTGAGCAGTTCTTC